The 11 T cell receptor beta chains reported below all come from one sample, sequenced in a study of T cell repertoires in cytomegalovirus infection. These TCRs' antigens remain unknown. TCRdb independently ran MiXCR on the reads; one entry per CDR3 protein. The sample records some 320,000 distinct CDR3 sequences, approximately 32% being singletons. The sample was cultured PBMCs, taken from culture after CMV antigen stimulation. Receptor source: a human donor in good health (CMV status not recorded). Some clones in this sample may be carry-over from other donors' samples.

This clonotype was picked up many times. The chain combines TRBV7-6 with TRBJ1-5; D is possibly TRBD1 (5 bases). This CDR3 spans 14 amino acids. Germline lookup yields CDR1 SGHVS and CDR2 FNYEAQ. Trimming removed 3 bases at V and 7 bases at J, with 13 bases between. The CDR3 DNA reads TGTGCCAGCAGCTTTGGCCAGGGACTGCAGCCCCAGCATTTT. Amino acid sequence: CASSFGQGLQPQHF.

As regards this clonotype: The junction and the germline gene differ at one end; a read error may be behind it. This chain uses TRBV15 with TRBJ1-1; tentatively, D is TRBD1 (6 bases). CDR1 and CDR2 from the germline V gene are LNHNV and YYDKDF (reference sequence). This CDR3 has 13 amino acids. The chain's CDR3 is CATSRDRGGADGF. CDR3 nucleotide sequence: TGTGCCACCAGCAGAGATCGTGGGGGGGCGGACGGGTTT.

V gene TRBV20-1 combines with J gene TRBJ2-4, with D perhaps matching TRBD2 (5 bases). Germline V CDR1 and CDR2: DFQATT, SNEGSKA (reference sequence). Trimming pared 6 bases from V and 0 bases from J, leaving 9 bases between. The CDR3 is made up of 13 amino acids. The CDR3 is CSARERAKNIQYF. In DNA, the CDR3 is TGCAGTGCGAGGGAGAGAGCCAAAAACATTCAGTACTTC.

This chain connects TRBV12-3 or TRBV12-4 to TRBJ2-1; the match to TRBD1 covers 9 bases. The CDR3 covers 15 residues. J lost 5 bases, V lost 3 bases, and 5 bases had no gene match. CDR3 region: CASSFRDRVHNEQFF. DNA for the CDR3: TGTGCCAGCAGTTTCCGGGACAGGGTCCACAATGAGCAGTTCTTC.

The rearrangement links TRBV7-9 to TRBJ1-1, with D maybe TRBD1 (6 bases). Germline-derived CDR1 and CDR2 are SEHNR and FQNEAQ (reference sequence). The CDR3 is 13 residues long. Deletions cut 4 bases from V and 10 bases from J, with 16 bases between. The CDR3 DNA is TGTGCCAGCAGCTCGAATAGGGGGAAGGGAGCTTTCTTT. Amino acid sequence: CASSSNRGKGAFF.

The sample holds a few counts of this clonotype. The chain joins TRBV5-6 to TRBJ2-7; D not certain. Germline lookup yields CDR1 SGHDT and CDR2 YYEEEE. The V and J ends lost 3 bases and 2 bases respectively, with 12 bases between them. This CDR3 region has 14 residues. The CDR3 sequence is CASSSGASTYEQYF. Here the CDR3 DNA reads TGTGCCAGCAGCTCCGGAGCGTCTACCTACGAGCAGTACTTC.

This sequence joins TRBV6-2 or TRBV6-3 and TRBJ2-3; 8 nucleotides match TRBD1. The CDR3 consists of 16 residues. The germline V gene encodes CDR1 MNHEY and CDR2 SVGEGT. Trimming at V came to 5 bases and at J to 1 base, leaving 8 bases not matched to a gene. CDR3 sequence reads: CASSPGTGRRTDTQYF. In DNA form, the CDR3 reads TGTGCCAGCAGTCCAGGGACAGGCCGGCGCACAGATACGCAGTATTTT.

The V gene is TRBV27, the J gene TRBJ1-5; D possibly corresponds to TRBD1 (5 bases). CDR1 and CDR2 from the germline V gene are MNHEY and SMNVEV (reference sequence). The CDR3 has 19 residues. With 5 bases removed from V and 1 base from J, the gap between germline ends came to 24 bases. This CDR3 is CASSLMGGGSPGSNQPQHF. The DNA of the CDR3 is TGTGCCAGCAGTCTTATGGGGGGAGGTTCTCCGGGGAGCAATCAGCCCCAGCATTTT.

This chain joins TRBV28 and TRBJ2-1; D may match TRBD1 or TRBD2 (5 bases each). Germline V gene sequence: CDR1 MDHEN, CDR2 SYDVKM. There are 12 residues in the CDR3. V lost 10 bases, J lost 10 bases, and 17 bases lay in between. The CDR3 DNA reads as TGTGCCATTCGAGGGGCCGGTTTGGAGCAGTTCTTC. Translation gives CAIRGAGLEQFF.

This clonotype was seen repeatedly, ten times or more. The chain links TRBV7-2 to TRBJ1-5, with TRBD1 as a possible D gene (5 bases). Trimming took 3 bases from V and 3 from J, leaving 12 bases between them. This CDR3 region has 15 residues. Germline CDR1 SGHTA, CDR2 FQGNSA. In nucleotides, the CDR3 is TGTGCCAGCAGCTTTACGGGAGGGGCCAATCAGCCCCAGCATTTT. Translation gives CASSFTGGANQPQHF.

V is TRBV7-3 and J is TRBJ2-2; the match to TRBD2 covers 10 bases. CDR1 is SGHTA, CDR2 FQGTGA, per germline. The CDR3 is 20 amino acids. V lost 1 base to trimming and J lost 0 bases; unmatched junction nucleotides: 11. The chain's CDR3 is CASSLRPPGLAPANTGELFF. CDR3 DNA sequence: TGTGCCAGCAGCTTAAGGCCCCCGGGACTAGCGCCCGCGAACACCGGGGAGCTGTTTTTT.